This T cell receptor beta chain was observed in a study of blood T cell repertoires in COVID-19. Study-wide background: Sites in the United States, Italy and Spain provided acute and convalescent COVID-19 samples. Nucleic acid was either cDNA or gDNA, and it came from T cells, B-cell-depleted T cells, or PBMCs.

Trimming took off 1 base at V and 0 bases at J, with 15 bases between the two ends. The CDR3 loop spans 16 amino acids. Germline V gene data show CDR1 as GTSNPN and CDR2 as SVGIG (reference sequence). Original data processing: Nucleated cell counts were estimated from reference gene primer amplification. Produced via immunoSEQ multiplex PCR; TCRdb's table is partial and in-frame only. That table is the source of V, J and clone size, and D and trimming were worked out from the DNA. The sample carries 95,000 to 150,000 clones, around 74% recorded once. It was during active infection that Seattle patients were enrolled and then longitudinally followed. This clone was picked up one time.

Specimen: peripheral blood. This chain joins TRBV30 and TRBJ1-2, with a tentative D call TRBD1 (6 bases). The clonotype was recovered from a man aged 80 or over with COVID-19, enrolled during active disease. This CDR3 is CAWSGRNRATNYGYTF. Written as DNA, the CDR3 is TGTGCCTGGAGTGGTCGGAACAGGGCAACTAACTATGGCTACACCTTC.